The entry that follows covers one T cell receptor beta chain sequence. The antigen it binds to is not known. Per-base quality was not reported, and no clone a single base away is much larger than it. The germline V gene yields SNHLY for CDR1 and FYNNEI for CDR2. The CDR3, from cysteine to phenylalanine, totals 14 residues. Here the CDR3 DNA is all that survives: 42 bases in frame from base 1. The junction shows trimming of 6 bases on V and 9 bases on J, plus 15 bases between the germline ends. The sample belongs to a study of blood T cell repertoires in COVID-19 (dated by TCRdb to 2019 to 2021). For the wider study: Samples from collaborators originated in the United States, Italy and Spain and spanned both the acute and convalescent phases of COVID-19. The material from the prospective study consisted of cDNA or gDNA derived from T cells, B-cell-depleted T cells, or PBMCs. Samples came from the ongoing ImmuneRACE study (first 160 participants) plus 1,254 subjects from 6 global collaborators. HLA class I and class II types, where available, came from metadata supplied by the sample provider rather than from assay-based typing. The sample metadata nearly always contained a de-identified subject ID, COVID-19 status, age in years and sex. The repertoires were released in a freely available public database meant as a resource for research on the immune response to SARS-CoV-2. The dataset comprised deeply sampled blood TCRbeta repertoires from subjects exposed to, actively infected with, or recovered from COVID-19. On the study overall, not on this receptor specifically: The amount of clinical and demographic metadata varied by source and participant and was provided uncurated.

The immunoSEQ Assay, a bias-controlled multiplex PCR, was used to amplify TCRbeta CDR3 regions from genomic DNA. The paper's data handling went like this. Nucleated cell counts per sample were estimated from amplification of reference gene primers within the assay. To quantify the absolute abundance of each unique TCRbeta CDR3 rearrangement, sequence reads were collapsed and filtered. For each sample, productive Simpson clonality was calculated as the square root of Simpson's diversity index across productive rearrangements. The clones in this table, taken by TCRdb from immuneACCESS, are in-frame only. Not every clone is retained; where verified, under half of the shortfall comes from an unresolved V gene, and the cause of the rest is unknown. D and trimming were read from the DNA, whereas the V and J calls and clone size are those reported in that table. The sample table lists 250,000 to 400,000 clones, roughly 84% of them with a count of one. The leading ten clones occupy 1% of the sample.

Each collaborating institution followed its own protocols to collect whole blood in K2EDTA tubes. For TCRbeta analysis, collaborator samples were shipped as frozen whole blood, as isolated PBMCs, or as DNA extracted from either sample type. Specimen: peripheral blood. The TCR sequence derives from a man between 45 and 60 years old with active or convalescent COVID-19. This chain is built from TRBV2 and TRBJ1-6; TRBD1 could be the D gene, as 6 bases match. The CDR3 protein is CASRVGQSRSPLHF. The bases are TGTGCCAGCAGGGTCGGACAGTCGCGTTCACCCCTCCACTTT.